This T cell receptor beta chain is from a study of cytomegalovirus exposure and HLA in healthy donors. The PCR had 60 Vbeta and 13 Jbeta primers. Here immunoSEQ multiplex PCR was the method, and the copy in TCRdb shows in-frame clones only, minus some. Of roughly 190,000 clones in the sample, 10% to 15% were seen once. Germline V CDR1 and CDR2: MNHEY, SVGAGI. The CDR3 is made up of 13 amino acids. V lost 6 bases, J lost 0 bases, and 8 bases lay in between. The specimen sequenced was PBMCs. The clonotype originates from a man between 50 and 59 years old in good health and CMV-seropositive. The rearrangement links TRBV6-5 to TRBJ1-1; D possibly corresponds to TRBD1 (5 bases). The CDR3 nucleotides read TGTGCCAGCAGATCGACAGTGAACACTGAAGCTTTCTTT. Protein product: CASRSTVNTEAFF.